A selection of T cell receptor beta chains follows, all from one sample in a study of cytomegalovirus exposure and HLA in healthy donors. Some clones are missing from TCRdb's copy, which holds only in-frame ones; the method was immunoSEQ multiplex PCR. The sample records about 50,000 clones, roughly 80% being singletons. The sequenced sample consisted of PBMCs. Receptor source: a woman between 40 and 50 years old in good health and CMV-seropositive. CDR3s include the opening cysteine and the closing phenylalanine or tryptophan. The D gene is left open where the match is weak. Clone size is shown for a subset of rows, as once, few, many or a class of expanded clone.

clone size: .; V gene: TRBV7-9; D gene: TRBD1; J gene: TRBJ1-4; CDR3 DNA: TGTGCCAGCAGCTCTCGGGACAGGGAGTTTGAAAAACTGTTTTTT; CDR3 protein: CASSSRDREFEKLFF
clone size: .; V gene: TRBV7-7; D gene: .; J gene: TRBJ1-4; CDR3 DNA: TGTGCCAGCAGCTGGCGACTAGGGAGCGAAAAACTGTTTTTT; CDR3 protein: CASSWRLGSEKLFF
clone size: .; V gene: TRBV5-1; D gene: TRBD1; J gene: TRBJ1-6; CDR3 DNA: TGCGCCAGCAGCTTGGTACAGGGGAATAATTCACCCCTCCACTTT; CDR3 protein: CASSLVQGNNSPLHF
clone size: .; V gene: TRBV2; D gene: TRBD1; J gene: TRBJ2-1; CDR3 DNA: TGTGCCAGCATTGAGGGGGACAGCTCCTACAATGAGCAGTTCTTC; CDR3 protein: CASIEGDSSYNEQFF
clone size: .; V gene: TRBV7-2; D gene: .; J gene: TRBJ1-1; CDR3 DNA: TGTGCCAGCAGCAACCGAAGGGGGAACACTGAAGCTTTCTTT; CDR3 protein: CASSNRRGNTEAFF
clone size: .; V gene: TRBV18; D gene: TRBD2; J gene: TRBJ2-3; CDR3 DNA: TGTGCCAGCTCACCGGGCGGGGGAATTAACACAGATACGCAGTATTTT; CDR3 protein: CASSPGGGINTDTQYF
clone size: .; V gene: TRBV5-1; D gene: TRBD1; J gene: TRBJ1-4; CDR3 DNA: TGCGCCAGCAGAGGACAGGCTAATGAAAAACTGTTTTTT; CDR3 protein: CASRGQANEKLFF
clone size: .; V gene: TRBV18; D gene: .; J gene: TRBJ1-1; CDR3 DNA: TGTGCCAGCTCACCCCCGGAGGGTGGTACTGAAGCTTTCTTT; CDR3 protein: CASSPPEGGTEAFF
clone size: .; V gene: TRBV2; D gene: .; J gene: TRBJ1-1; CDR3 DNA: TGTGCCAGCAGTGTCCAAATGAACACTGAAGCTTTCTTT; CDR3 protein: CASSVQMNTEAFF
clone size: .; V gene: TRBV5-4; D gene: TRBD1; J gene: TRBJ1-6; CDR3 DNA: TGTGCCAGCAGCTTGACGGGACAGGTAGAATCACCCCTCCACTTT; CDR3 protein: CASSLTGQVESPLHF
clone size: few; V gene: TRBV5-1; D gene: TRBD2; J gene: TRBJ2-5; CDR3 DNA: TGCGCCAGCAGCTCTCGGGGGGGGCAAGAGACCCAGTACTTC; CDR3 protein: CASSSRGGQETQYF
clone size: .; V gene: TRBV9; D gene: .; J gene: TRBJ1-2; CDR3 DNA: TGTGCCAGCAGCGAGGGGTGGGAAGGCTTTCGGGGCTACACCTTC; CDR3 protein: CASSEGWEGFRGYTF
clone size: .; V gene: TRBV4-2; D gene: TRBD1; J gene: TRBJ1-1; CDR3 DNA: TGTGCCAGCAGCCCGAGGACAGGGGGTGTAAACGCTGAAGCTTTCTTT; CDR3 protein: CASSPRTGGVNAEAFF
clone size: .; V gene: TRBV4-1; D gene: TRBD1; J gene: TRBJ2-7; CDR3 DNA: TGCGCCAGCAGCCAAGCACCCGGCAGGGGGACCTACGAGCAGTACTTC; CDR3 protein: CASSQAPGRGTYEQYF
clone size: .; V gene: TRBV9; D gene: .; J gene: TRBJ1-1; CDR3 DNA: TGTGCCAGCAGCCCTCTACAGGGTTGGAACACTGAAGCTTTCTTT; CDR3 protein: CASSPLQGWNTEAFF
clone size: few; V gene: TRBV30; D gene: .; J gene: TRBJ1-2; CDR3 DNA: TGTGCCTGGAGCCCTCTAGTAGGAGGCTACACCTTC; CDR3 protein: CAWSPLVGGYTF
clone size: few; V gene: TRBV28; D gene: .; J gene: TRBJ2-1; CDR3 DNA: TGTGCCAGCAGCTACAACGCTAGGGGAGGAAGTGAGCAGTTCTTC; CDR3 protein: CASSYNARGGSEQFF
clone size: .; V gene: TRBV12-5; D gene: TRBD1; J gene: TRBJ1-2; CDR3 DNA: TGTGCTAGTGGTTTTGCCGGGACAGGAGGTGGCTACACCTTC; CDR3 protein: CASGFAGTGGGYTF
clone size: .; V gene: TRBV30; D gene: .; J gene: TRBJ1-2; CDR3 DNA: TGTGCCTGGAGTGTACGCAGCAGGGCCTATGGCTACACCTTC; CDR3 protein: CAWSVRSRAYGYTF
clone size: .; V gene: TRBV6-5; D gene: .; J gene: TRBJ2-1; CDR3 DNA: TGTGCCAGCAGTTCCCCTAGCCTTTGGGATGAGCAGTTCTTC; CDR3 protein: CASSSPSLWDEQFF
clone size: once; V gene: TRBV7-9; D gene: .; J gene: TRBJ2-3; CDR3 DNA: TGTGCCAGCAGCTCCTCCGGCGGGGGCACAGATACGCAGTATTTT; CDR3 protein: CASSSSGGGTDTQYF
clone size: .; V gene: TRBV5-4; D gene: .; J gene: TRBJ2-7; CDR3 DNA: TGTGCCAGCAGCCGACCCGGGGGAAACTACGAGCAGTACTTC; CDR3 protein: CASSRPGGNYEQYF
clone size: .; V gene: TRBV15; D gene: .; J gene: TRBJ2-7; CDR3 DNA: TGTGCCACCAGCAGAGAAGGGGGCTCCTACGAGCAGTACTTC; CDR3 protein: CATSREGGSYEQYF
clone size: .; V gene: TRBV28; D gene: .; J gene: TRBJ2-5; CDR3 DNA: TGTGCCAGCAGTTGGGGGGAGGAGACCCAGTACTTC; CDR3 protein: CASSWGEETQYF
clone size: .; V gene: TRBV18; D gene: .; J gene: TRBJ1-5; CDR3 DNA: TGTGCCAGTTCCCAATCAGGGGCTGAGCCCCAGCATTTT; CDR3 protein: CASSQSGAEPQHF
clone size: few; V gene: TRBV28; D gene: .; J gene: TRBJ1-5; CDR3 DNA: TGTGCCAGCAGTTTATCCCGGTTCAATCAGCCCCAGCATTTT; CDR3 protein: CASSLSRFNQPQHF
clone size: few; V gene: TRBV6-5; D gene: TRBD1; J gene: TRBJ2-7; CDR3 DNA: TGTGCCAGCAGTTACTCCACAGGGGGAGTGGGGGAGCAGTACTTC; CDR3 protein: CASSYSTGGVGEQYF
clone size: once; V gene: TRBV4-2; D gene: TRBD2; J gene: TRBJ2-6; CDR3 DNA: TGTGCCAGCAGCCAGCCTTTAGCGGGGTTAACCTCTGGGGCCAACGTCCTGACTTTC; CDR3 protein: CASSQPLAGLTSGANVLTF
clone size: .; V gene: TRBV6-5; D gene: .; J gene: TRBJ1-1; CDR3 DNA: TGTGCCAGCAGGGAAACAGGGCTGAACACTGAAGCTTTCTTT; CDR3 protein: CASRETGLNTEAFF
clone size: .; V gene: TRBV5-6; D gene: .; J gene: TRBJ2-7; CDR3 DNA: TGTGCCAGCAGCTTTCAGGGGACCTACGAGCAGTACTTC; CDR3 protein: CASSFQGTYEQYF
clone size: .; V gene: TRBV11-2; D gene: TRBD2; J gene: TRBJ2-7; CDR3 DNA: TGTGCCAGCAGCCCGGGACTAGCGGGGATCTCCTACGAGCAGTACTTC; CDR3 protein: CASSPGLAGISYEQYF
clone size: .; V gene: TRBV27; D gene: TRBD1; J gene: TRBJ1-4; CDR3 DNA: TGTGCCAGCAGTTTATATATGGACGGGACAGGGGCTGCTACGAATGAAAAACTGTTTTTT; CDR3 protein: CASSLYMDGTGAATNEKLFF
clone size: once; V gene: TRBV19; D gene: TRBD2; J gene: TRBJ2-2; CDR3 DNA: TGTGCCAGTAGTCCCTCCAGTCTAGCGGGGACCGGGGAGCTGTTTTTT; CDR3 protein: CASSPSSLAGTGELFF
clone size: .; V gene: TRBV7-9; D gene: .; J gene: TRBJ1-1; CDR3 DNA: TGTTCCAGCCGGGAAACTTCGAACACTGAAGCTTTCTTT; CDR3 protein: CSSRETSNTEAFF
clone size: .; V gene: TRBV2; D gene: .; J gene: TRBJ1-2; CDR3 DNA: TGTGCCAGCAGTGAAGTGTGGGGGCAGGACTATGGCTACACCTTC; CDR3 protein: CASSEVWGQDYGYTF
clone size: .; V gene: TRBV9; D gene: .; J gene: TRBJ1-5; CDR3 DNA: TGTGCCAGCAGCGTAGGAGAAAGCAATCAGCCCCAGCATTTT; CDR3 protein: CASSVGESNQPQHF
clone size: few; V gene: TRBV5-1; D gene: TRBD1; J gene: TRBJ2-5; CDR3 DNA: TGCGCCAGCAGCCCGGGACAGGGGCAAGAGACCCAGTACTTC; CDR3 protein: CASSPGQGQETQYF
clone size: .; V gene: TRBV5-1; D gene: .; J gene: TRBJ2-5; CDR3 DNA: TGCGCCAGCAGCTCCCTAACCCAAGAGACCCAGTACTTC; CDR3 protein: CASSSLTQETQYF
clone size: .; V gene: TRBV28; D gene: .; J gene: TRBJ1-5; CDR3 DNA: TGTGCCAGCAGTTTATCAGGTCCGAATCAGCCCCAGCATTTT; CDR3 protein: CASSLSGPNQPQHF
clone size: .; V gene: TRBV6-5; D gene: .; J gene: TRBJ1-1; CDR3 DNA: TGTGCCACCGACACAGGGAAGAGAGCTTTCTTT; CDR3 protein: CATDTGKRAFF